A single T cell receptor beta chain is shown here with its context. The data stem from a study of blood T cell repertoires in COVID-19. Assay used: immunoSEQ multiplex PCR; TCRdb lists only in-frame clones, some missing. The data contain about 250,000 clones, around nine tenths of them singletons. J gave up 2 bases and V 6 bases, and 10 bases lay outside the gene matches. The CDR3 has 15 amino acids. Per the germline V gene, CDR1 is GTSNPN and CDR2 is SVGIG (reference sequence). The V call is TRBV30, the J call TRBJ2-3, with 8 bases fitting TRBD2. Sequencing was performed on peripheral blood. The source of this sequence is a young man with active or convalescent COVID-19. CDR3 amino acids: CACILSSGNTDTQYF. As DNA, the CDR3 is TGTGCCTGTATACTAAGTAGCGGGAACACAGATACGCAGTATTTT.